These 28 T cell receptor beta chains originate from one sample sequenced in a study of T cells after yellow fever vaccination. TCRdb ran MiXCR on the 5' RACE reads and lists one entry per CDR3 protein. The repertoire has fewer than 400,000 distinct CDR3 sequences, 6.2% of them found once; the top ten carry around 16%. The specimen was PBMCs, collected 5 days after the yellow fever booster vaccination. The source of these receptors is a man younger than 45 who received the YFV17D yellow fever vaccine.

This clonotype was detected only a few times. The CDR3 DNA reads TGTGCCAGCTGGGACAGGTTGGGGAACACCGGGGAGCTGTTTTTT. Its protein product is CASWDRLGNTGELFF. The chain couples TRBV3-1 to TRBJ2-2; TRBD1 matches at 8 bases. The V and J ends lost 8 bases and 1 base, in that order; junction bases with no gene match: 6. The CDR3 is 15 residues long. Germline CDR1 and CDR2: LGHDT and YNNKEL (reference sequence).

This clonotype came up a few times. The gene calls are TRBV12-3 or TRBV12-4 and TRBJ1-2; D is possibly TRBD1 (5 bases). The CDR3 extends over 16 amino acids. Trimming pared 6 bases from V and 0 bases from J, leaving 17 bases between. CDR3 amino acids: CASSLGLGGPNYGYTF. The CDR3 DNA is TGTGCCAGCAGCTTGGGGCTGGGGGGACCTAACTATGGCTACACCTTC.

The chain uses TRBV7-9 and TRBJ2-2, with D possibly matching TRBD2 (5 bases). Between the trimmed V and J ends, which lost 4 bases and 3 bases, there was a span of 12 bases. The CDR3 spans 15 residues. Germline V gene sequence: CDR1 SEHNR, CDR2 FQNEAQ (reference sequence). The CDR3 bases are TGTGCCAGCAGCTCAGCCAAGGGAGACACCGGGGAGCTGTTTTTT. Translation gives CASSSAKGDTGELFF. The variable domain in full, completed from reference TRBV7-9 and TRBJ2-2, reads DTGVSQNPRHKITKRGQNVTFRCDPISEHNRLYWYRQTLGQGPEFLTYFQNEAQLEKSRLLSDRFSAERPKGSFSTLEIQRTEQGDSAMYLCASSSAKGDTGELFFGEGSRLTVL.

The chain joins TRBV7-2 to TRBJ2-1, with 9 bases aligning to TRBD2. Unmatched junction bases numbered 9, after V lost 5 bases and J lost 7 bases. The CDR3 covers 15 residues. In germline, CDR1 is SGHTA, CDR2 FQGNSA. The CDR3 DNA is TGTGCCAGCAGCGCCACTAGCGGGTCCCGGAATGAGCAGTTCTTC. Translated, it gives CASSATSGSRNEQFF.

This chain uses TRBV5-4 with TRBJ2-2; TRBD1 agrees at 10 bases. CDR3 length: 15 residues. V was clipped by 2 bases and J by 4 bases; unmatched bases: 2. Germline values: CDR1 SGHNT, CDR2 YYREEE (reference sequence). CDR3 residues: CASSLGTGVTGELFF. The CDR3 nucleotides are TGTGCCAGCAGCTTAGGGACAGGGGTCACCGGGGAGCTGTTTTTT.

DNA for the CDR3: TGCAGTGCAGTTAGGGGACTAGTCGGCGAGACCCAGTACTTC. Translated: CSAVRGLVGETQYF. The chain couples TRBV20-1 to TRBJ2-5, with 8 bases aligning to TRBD2. The ends lost 6 bases at V and 5 bases at J; junction bases unmatched: 11. This CDR3 has 14 amino acids. The V gene's germline CDR1 is DFQATT and CDR2 SNEGSKA (reference sequence).

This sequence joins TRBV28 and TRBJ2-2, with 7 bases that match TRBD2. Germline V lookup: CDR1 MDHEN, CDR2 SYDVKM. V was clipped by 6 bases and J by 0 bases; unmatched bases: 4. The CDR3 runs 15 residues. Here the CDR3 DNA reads TGTGCCAGCAGAATTAGCGGGCCGAACACCGGGGAGCTGTTTTTT. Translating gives CASRISGPNTGELFF.

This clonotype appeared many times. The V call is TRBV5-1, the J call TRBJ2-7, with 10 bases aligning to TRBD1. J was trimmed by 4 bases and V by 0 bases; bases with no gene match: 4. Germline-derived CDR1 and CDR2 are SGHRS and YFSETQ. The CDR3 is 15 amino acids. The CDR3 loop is CASSLGRDRGYEQYF. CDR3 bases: TGCGCCAGCAGCTTGGGCCGGGACAGGGGTTACGAGCAGTACTTC.

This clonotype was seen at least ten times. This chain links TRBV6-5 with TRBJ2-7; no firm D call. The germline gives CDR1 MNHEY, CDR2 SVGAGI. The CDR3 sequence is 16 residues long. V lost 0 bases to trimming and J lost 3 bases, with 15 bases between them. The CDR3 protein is CASSYSIVGLGYEQYF. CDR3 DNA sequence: TGTGCCAGCAGTTACTCGATAGTGGGTTTAGGCTACGAGCAGTACTTC.

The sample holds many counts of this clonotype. The CDR3 DNA follows: TGTGCCAGCACCGACGGCGGGACAGGGTTCTACGAGCAGTACTTC. Translating it yields CASTDGGTGFYEQYF. V is TRBV7-9 and J is TRBJ2-7, with 9 nucleotides matching TRBD1. With 7 bases clipped from V and 3 bases from J, the junction kept 10 bases outside the gene matches. Germline V lookup: CDR1 SEHNR, CDR2 FQNEAQ (reference sequence). This CDR3 has 15 residues.

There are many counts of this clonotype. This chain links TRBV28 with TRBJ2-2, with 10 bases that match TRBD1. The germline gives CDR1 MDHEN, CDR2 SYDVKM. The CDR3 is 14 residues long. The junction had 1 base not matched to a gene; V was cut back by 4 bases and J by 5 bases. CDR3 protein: CASSSGQGTGELFF. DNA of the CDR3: TGTGCCAGCAGTTCGGGACAGGGGACCGGGGAGCTGTTTTTT.

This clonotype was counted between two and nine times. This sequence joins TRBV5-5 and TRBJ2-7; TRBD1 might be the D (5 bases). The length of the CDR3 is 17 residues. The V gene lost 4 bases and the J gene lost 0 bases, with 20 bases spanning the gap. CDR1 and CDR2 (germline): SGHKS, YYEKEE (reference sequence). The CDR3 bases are TGTGCCAGCAGCCCCACGGCGCGACAGACACCCTCCTACGAGCAGTACTTC. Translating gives CASSPTARQTPSYEQYF.

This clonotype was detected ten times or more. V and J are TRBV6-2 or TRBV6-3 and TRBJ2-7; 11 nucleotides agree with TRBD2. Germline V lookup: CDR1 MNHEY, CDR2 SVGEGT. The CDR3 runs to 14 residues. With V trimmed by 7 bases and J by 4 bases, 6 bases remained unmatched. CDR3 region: CASTVSGREYEQYF. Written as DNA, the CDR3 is TGTGCCAGCACCGTTAGCGGGAGGGAATACGAGCAGTACTTC.

The CDR3 DNA follows: TGTGCCAGCAGCTTGGATACCGGAGACGGGTACTTC. Protein product: CASSLDTGDGYF. The genes are TRBV5-4 and TRBJ2-5, with D hard to call. The CDR3 consists of 12 residues. Trimming took 0 bases from V and 13 from J, leaving 13 bases between them. The germline CDR1 and CDR2 sequences are SGHNT and YYREEE (reference sequence). Using reference TRBV5-4 and TRBJ2-5 for the parts outside the CDR3, the full variable domain is ETGVTQSPTHLIKTRGQQVTLRCSSQSGHNTVSWYQQALGQGPQFIFQYYREEENGRGNFPPRFSGLQFPNYSSELNVNALELDDSALYLCASSLDTGDGYFGPGTRLLVL.

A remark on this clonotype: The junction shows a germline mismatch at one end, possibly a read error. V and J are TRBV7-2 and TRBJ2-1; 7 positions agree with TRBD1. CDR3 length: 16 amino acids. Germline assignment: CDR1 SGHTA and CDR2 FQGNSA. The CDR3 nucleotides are TGTGCCAGCAGCTTAACGAGGGGGCTATCCTTCAATGAGCAGTTCTTC. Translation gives CASSLTRGLSFNEQFF.

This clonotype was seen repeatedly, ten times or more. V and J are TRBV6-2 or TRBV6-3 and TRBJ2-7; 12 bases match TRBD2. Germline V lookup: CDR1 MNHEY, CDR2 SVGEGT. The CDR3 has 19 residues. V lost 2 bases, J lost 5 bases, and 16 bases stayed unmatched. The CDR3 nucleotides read TGTGCCAGCAGTTACCCCCCCGACCCAACTAGCGGGAGGATCGACGAGCAGTACTTC. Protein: CASSYPPDPTSGRIDEQYF.

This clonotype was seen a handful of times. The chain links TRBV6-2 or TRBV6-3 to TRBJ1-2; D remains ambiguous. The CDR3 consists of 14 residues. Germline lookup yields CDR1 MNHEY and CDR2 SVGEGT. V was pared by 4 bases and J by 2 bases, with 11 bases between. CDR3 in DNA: TGTGCCAGCAGTTCCCGAGTTGTCAACTATGGCTACACCTTC. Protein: CASSSRVVNYGYTF.

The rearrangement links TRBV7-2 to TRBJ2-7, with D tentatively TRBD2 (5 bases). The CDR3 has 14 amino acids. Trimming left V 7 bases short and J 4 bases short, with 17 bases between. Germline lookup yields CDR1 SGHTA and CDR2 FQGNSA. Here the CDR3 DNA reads TGTGCCAGCACCTACTATCGGGGTGGGTACGAGCAGTACTTC. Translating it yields CASTYYRGGYEQYF.

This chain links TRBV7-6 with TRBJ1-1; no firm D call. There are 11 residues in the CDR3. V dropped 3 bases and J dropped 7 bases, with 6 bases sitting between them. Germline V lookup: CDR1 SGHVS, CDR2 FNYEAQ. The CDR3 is CASSFGDEAFF. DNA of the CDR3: TGTGCCAGCAGCTTTGGGGATGAAGCTTTCTTT.

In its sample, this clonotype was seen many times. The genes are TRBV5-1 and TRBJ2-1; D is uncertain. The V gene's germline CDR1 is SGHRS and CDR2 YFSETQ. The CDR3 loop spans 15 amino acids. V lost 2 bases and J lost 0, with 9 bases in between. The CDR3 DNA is TGCGCCAGCAGCTTACTCGACTTCTCCTACAATGAGCAGTTCTTC. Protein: CASSLLDFSYNEQFF.

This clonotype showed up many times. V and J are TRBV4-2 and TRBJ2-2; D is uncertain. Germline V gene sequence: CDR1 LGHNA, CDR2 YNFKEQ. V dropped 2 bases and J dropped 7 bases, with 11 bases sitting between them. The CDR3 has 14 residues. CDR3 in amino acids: CASSQPQLGGELFF. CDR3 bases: TGTGCCAGCAGCCAACCCCAGTTAGGCGGGGAGCTGTTTTTT.

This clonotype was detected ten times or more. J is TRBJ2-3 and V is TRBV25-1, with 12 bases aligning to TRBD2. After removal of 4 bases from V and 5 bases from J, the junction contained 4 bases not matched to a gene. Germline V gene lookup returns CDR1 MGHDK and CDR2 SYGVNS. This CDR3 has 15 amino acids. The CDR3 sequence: CASSVLAGGVDTQYF. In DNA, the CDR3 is TGTGCCAGCAGTGTACTAGCGGGAGGTGTAGATACGCAGTATTTT.

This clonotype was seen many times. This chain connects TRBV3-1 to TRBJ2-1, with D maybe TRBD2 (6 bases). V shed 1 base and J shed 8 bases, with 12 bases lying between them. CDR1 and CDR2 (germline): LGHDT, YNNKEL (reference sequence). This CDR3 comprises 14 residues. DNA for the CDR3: TGTGCCAGCAGCCAAGGACTAGTTAATCATGAGCAGTTCTTC. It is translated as CASSQGLVNHEQFF.

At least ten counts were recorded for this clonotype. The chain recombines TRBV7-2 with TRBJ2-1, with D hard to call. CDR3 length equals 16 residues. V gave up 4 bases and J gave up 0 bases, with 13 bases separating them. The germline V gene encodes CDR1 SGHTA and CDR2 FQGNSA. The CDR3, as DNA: TGTGCCAGCAGCTCGTCCGGTGCGTCCTCCTACAATGAGCAGTTCTTC. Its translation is CASSSSGASSYNEQFF.

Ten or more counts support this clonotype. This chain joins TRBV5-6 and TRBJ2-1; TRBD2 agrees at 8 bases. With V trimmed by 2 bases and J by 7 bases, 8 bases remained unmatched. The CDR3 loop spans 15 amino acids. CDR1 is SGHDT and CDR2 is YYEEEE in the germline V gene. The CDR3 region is CASSFSGTIGNEQFF. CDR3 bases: TGTGCCAGCAGCTTTAGCGGGACTATCGGGAATGAGCAGTTCTTC.

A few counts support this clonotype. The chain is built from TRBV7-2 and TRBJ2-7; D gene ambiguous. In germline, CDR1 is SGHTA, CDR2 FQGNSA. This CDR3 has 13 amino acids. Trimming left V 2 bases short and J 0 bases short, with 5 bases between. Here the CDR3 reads CASSLPASYEQYF. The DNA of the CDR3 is TGTGCCAGCAGCTTACCAGCCTCCTACGAGCAGTACTTC. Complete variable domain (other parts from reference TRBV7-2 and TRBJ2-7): GAGVSQSPSNKVTEKGKDVELRCDPISGHTALYWYRQSLGQGLEFLIYFQGNSAPDKSGLPSDRFSAERTGGSVSTLTIQRTQQEDSAVYLCASSLPASYEQYFGPGTRLTVT.

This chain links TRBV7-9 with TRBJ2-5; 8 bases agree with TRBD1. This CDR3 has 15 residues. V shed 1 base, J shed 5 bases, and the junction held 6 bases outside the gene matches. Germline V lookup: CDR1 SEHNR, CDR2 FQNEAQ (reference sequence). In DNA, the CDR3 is TGTGCCAGCAGCTTAGTCGGACAGGGAAGGGAGACCCAGTACTTC. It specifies CASSLVGQGRETQYF.

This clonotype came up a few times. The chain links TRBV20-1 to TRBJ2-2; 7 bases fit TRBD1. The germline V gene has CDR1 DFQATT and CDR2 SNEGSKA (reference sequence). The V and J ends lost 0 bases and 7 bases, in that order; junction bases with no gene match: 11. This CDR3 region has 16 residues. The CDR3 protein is CSARDLEQGWIGELFF. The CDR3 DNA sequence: TGCAGTGCTAGAGATCTTGAACAGGGGTGGATCGGGGAGCTGTTTTTT.